This T cell receptor beta chain was captured by sequencing in a study of T cells in Graves' hyperthyroidism and ophthalmopathy. Study observations and caveats: Within blood appeared most thyroid clonotypes that had expanded above 0.001.

This clonotype was seen only a few times. What it binds is not known. CDR3 length: 14 amino acids. Germline values: CDR1 DFQATT, CDR2 SNEGSKA (reference sequence). Trimming took 0 bases from V and 2 from J, leaving 11 bases between them. Amplification of TCR beta CDR3 regions was performed using RNA transcripts as template. RT-PCR in the first round (using the HTBI primer set) targeted the TCR CDR3. TCRdb recomputed calls from the multiplex PCR reads with MiXCR, one row per CDR3 protein. The repertoire holds 750,000 to 950,000 distinct CDR3 sequences, over 35% seen once, with approximately 8.7% in the top ten. Recently diagnosed hyperthyroidism of less than 2 months' duration affected patients aged 18 to 65.

This TCR came from a man younger than 30 with Graves' hyperthyroidism. The sequencing input was blood. V is TRBV20-1 and J is TRBJ2-7, with a tentative D call TRBD1 (5 bases). The CDR3 nucleotides read TGCAGTGCTAGAGATCCAGACAGAACCTACGAGCAGTACTTC. Amino acid sequence: CSARDPDRTYEQYF.